This T cell receptor (beta chain) was identified in a study of early T cells in non-severe SARS-CoV-2 infection. Whole-study context: The input, bulk RNA from unsorted whole blood, was sequenced, and chains were unpaired.

This clonotype was picked up many times. Its specificity is unknown. Each cDNA molecule carried a unique molecular identifier. TCRdb reprocessed the 5' RACE reads with MiXCR, giving one entry per CDR3 protein. This sample has 60,000 to 75,000 distinct CDR3 sequences, with approximately 4.6% found just once. The study's findings and limits: Comparison of clonotypes with VDJdb favored anti-spike CD8 responses while missing private and CD4 specificities.

The source material was whole blood, sampled at baseline. This sequence originates from an adult who was a healthcare worker with PCR-confirmed SARS-CoV-2 infection or an uninfected control (not recorded which). The donor label of this sample is uncertain.

CDR3 region: CASRLRDGAYEQYF. For the CDR3, the DNA is TGTGCCAGCAGACTCCGGGACGGAGCCTACGAGCAGTACTTC. The rearrangement links TRBV27 to TRBJ2-7, with D perhaps being TRBD1 or TRBD2 (5 bases each). This CDR3 is built from 14 residues. V lost 6 bases, J lost 2 bases, and 14 bases lay in between. Germline CDR1 MNHEY, CDR2 SMNVEV (reference sequence).